The rows below give T cell receptor beta chains drawn from one sample of a study of blood T cell repertoires in COVID-19. This table comes from immunoSEQ multiplex PCR, and its TCRdb copy is limited to in-frame clones, with some not included. In the table there are 13,000 to 15,000 clones, 85% to 90% of which are singletons. Sequencing input: peripheral blood. Source of these receptors: a human donor in a cohort sampled during active COVID-19. Each CDR3 is given with its conserved first and last residue. Each record gives: J gene, V gene, D gene, clone size, CDR3 protein, CDR3 DNA. The D gene is left open where the match is weak. The size entry is marked missing in some rows and otherwise reads once, few, many or a size class.

j_call: TRBJ1-1
v_call: TRBV9
d_call: NA
clone_size: NA
cdr3_aa: CASSGLQGFTEAFF
cdr3_nt: TGTGCCAGCAGCGGGCTACAGGGTTTCACTGAAGCTTTCTTT

j_call: TRBJ2-7
v_call: TRBV10-3
d_call: NA
clone_size: NA
cdr3_aa: CAISGGMNYEQYF
cdr3_nt: TGTGCCATCAGTGGTGGCATGAACTACGAGCAGTACTTC

j_call: TRBJ2-4
v_call: TRBV27
d_call: NA
clone_size: NA
cdr3_aa: CASSYNGGKNIQYF
cdr3_nt: TGTGCCAGCAGTTATAACGGGGGCAAAAACATTCAGTACTTC

j_call: TRBJ1-4
v_call: TRBV5-1
d_call: TRBD1
clone_size: NA
cdr3_aa: CASSLGQGPQYELFF
cdr3_nt: TGCGCCAGCAGCCTAGGACAGGGCCCCCAGTATGAACTGTTTTTT

j_call: TRBJ2-7
v_call: TRBV12-5
d_call: NA
clone_size: once
cdr3_aa: CASGLHRDYEQYF
cdr3_nt: TGTGCTAGTGGTTTGCACAGGGATTACGAGCAGTACTTC

j_call: TRBJ1-2
v_call: TRBV6-5
d_call: TRBD1
clone_size: NA
cdr3_aa: CASRGQGVDYGYTF
cdr3_nt: TGTGCCAGCAGGGGACAGGGAGTTGACTATGGCTACACCTTC

j_call: TRBJ1-2
v_call: TRBV10-2
d_call: NA
clone_size: NA
cdr3_aa: CASSPRIENYGYTF
cdr3_nt: TGCGCCAGCAGTCCCCGAATAGAGAACTATGGCTACACCTTC

j_call: TRBJ1-5
v_call: TRBV24-1
d_call: NA
clone_size: NA
cdr3_aa: CATSDRDSNQPQHF
cdr3_nt: TGTGCCACCAGTGACCGGGATAGCAATCAGCCCCAGCATTTT

j_call: TRBJ1-4
v_call: TRBV10-3
d_call: TRBD1
clone_size: NA
cdr3_aa: CAISESWGTGPATNEKLFF
cdr3_nt: TGTGCCATCAGTGAGTCCTGGGGGACAGGACCTGCAACTAATGAAAAACTGTTTTTT

j_call: TRBJ1-2
v_call: TRBV2
d_call: NA
clone_size: NA
cdr3_aa: CASSEGSRGSSGYTF
cdr3_nt: TGTGCCAGCAGTGAAGGGTCCAGGGGAAGTTCTGGCTACACCTTC

j_call: TRBJ2-1
v_call: TRBV30
d_call: NA
clone_size: few
cdr3_aa: CAWSGPTLLSYNEQFF
cdr3_nt: TGTGCCTGGAGTGGGCCGACATTACTCTCCTACAATGAGCAGTTCTTC

j_call: TRBJ2-5
v_call: TRBV6-5
d_call: NA
clone_size: NA
cdr3_aa: CASSSLGSGETQYF
cdr3_nt: TGTGCCAGCAGTTCCTTGGGGAGCGGGGAGACCCAGTACTTC

j_call: TRBJ2-4
v_call: TRBV7-9
d_call: TRBD1
clone_size: NA
cdr3_aa: CASSPQGARNIQYF
cdr3_nt: TGTGCCAGCAGCCCACAGGGGGCTAGAAACATTCAGTACTTC

j_call: TRBJ2-2
v_call: TRBV24-1
d_call: TRBD2
clone_size: NA
cdr3_aa: CATGGLAGAGELFF
cdr3_nt: TGTGCCACCGGGGGACTAGCGGGCGCCGGGGAGCTGTTTTTT

j_call: TRBJ1-1
v_call: TRBV5-5
d_call: NA
clone_size: NA
cdr3_aa: CASSFLVQVKAEAFF
cdr3_nt: TGTGCCAGCAGCTTCCTCGTGCAGGTTAAAGCTGAAGCTTTCTTT

j_call: TRBJ1-2
v_call: TRBV18
d_call: NA
clone_size: NA
cdr3_aa: CASSPPGEGGYTF
cdr3_nt: TGTGCCAGCTCACCACCAGGGGAGGGAGGCTACACCTTC

j_call: TRBJ2-1
v_call: TRBV6-2/TRBV6-3
d_call: NA
clone_size: NA
cdr3_aa: CASSYFASSYNEQFF
cdr3_nt: TGTGCCAGCAGTTACTTCGCCAGCTCCTACAATGAGCAGTTCTTC

j_call: TRBJ2-7
v_call: TRBV19
d_call: TRBD2
clone_size: NA
cdr3_aa: CASKLASGVYEQYF
cdr3_nt: TGTGCCAGTAAATTGGCTAGCGGGGTCTACGAGCAGTACTTC